These 3 T cell receptor beta chains came from one sample sequenced in a study of T cells after yellow fever vaccination. A single record per CDR3 protein comes from TCRdb applying MiXCR to the 5' RACE reads. The table shows some 350,000 distinct CDR3 sequences, with 3% to 4.5% occurring only once. Sequences were derived from PBMCs, sampled 5 days after the yellow fever booster vaccination. Source of these receptors: a man between 18 and 35 years old who received the YFV17D yellow fever vaccine.

This sequence joins TRBV5-1 and TRBJ2-7, with D possibly TRBD2 on 6 matching bases. There are 16 residues in the CDR3. The germline CDR1 and CDR2 sequences are SGHRS and YFSETQ. The germline V and J ends were trimmed by 0 bases and 1 base, with 14 bases remaining between them. For the CDR3, the DNA is TGCGCCAGCAGCTTGGTGTTTGGAGGGGATTCCTACGAGCAGTACTTC. Protein sequence: CASSLVFGGDSYEQYF.

This clonotype was found many times. The CDR3 DNA reads as TGCGCCAGCAGTTCCTCCCGACAGGGCGGGACCCAGTACTTC. Translation gives CASSSSRQGGTQYF. This rearrangement joins TRBV5-1 to TRBJ2-5; 7 nucleotides line up with TRBD1. CDR3 length equals 14 residues. V gave up 5 bases and J gave up 7 bases; unmatched junction bases: 11. Germline values: CDR1 SGHRS, CDR2 YFSETQ.

J is TRBJ1-6 and V is TRBV20-1; D unresolved. Between the trimmed V and J ends, which lost 4 bases and 6 bases, there was a span of 16 bases. The CDR3 has 15 residues. Germline loops: CDR1 DFQATT, CDR2 SNEGSKA (reference sequence). The CDR3, as DNA: TGCAGTGCTACCAGAGGCCCGCCGATTAATTCACCCCTCCACTTT. This gives the protein CSATRGPPINSPLHF.